This T cell receptor beta chain was identified during a study of siplizumab effects on memory and regulatory T cells. Study-wide results and caveats: It seemed that naive T cells were more diverse than memory cells and were major contributors to the alloresponse.

V was trimmed by 5 bases and J by 4 bases, leaving 13 bases between them. The CDR3 loop spans 14 amino acids. Germline V lookup: CDR1 ENHRY, CDR2 SYGVKD. This clone was seen a handful of times. No antigen is known for it. Data came from immunoSEQ multiplex PCR; TCRdb stores just in-frame clones and leaves some out. The repertoire holds some 97,000 clones, with 90% to 95% as singletons. The sequencing input was Tregs sorted from blood. The chain is built from TRBV10-3 and TRBJ2-3; D is unresolved. This TCR was recovered from a human donor in good health. DNA of the CDR3: TGTGCCATCAGTATGACGGCGGCCCCAGATACGCAGTATTTT. Translated: CAISMTAAPDTQYF.